A selection of T cell receptor beta chains follows, all from one sample in a study of metastatic and nonmetastatic thyroid tumors. TCRdb re-called clones from the PCR reads using MiXCR. The sample lists about 48,000 clones; more than 20% were seen once. Sequenced material: blood. The source is a male donor with papillary thyroid cancer or a benign thyroid nodule (not recorded which). Some clones in this sample may be carry-over from other donors' samples. Both conserved end residues are part of each CDR3. The order of the fields is clone size, D gene, J gene, V gene, CDR3 protein, CDR3 DNA. A D gene is named only where the DNA matches it firmly. Some rows have no size entry. The others give once, few or many, or a class for an expanded clone.

many	-	TRBJ2-7	TRBV12-3/TRBV12-4	CASSPGYHEQYF	TGTGCCAGCTCGCCAGGGTACCACGAGCAGTACTTC
-	TRBD2	TRBJ2-2	TRBV3-1	CASSLAGLAGGLFF	TGTGCCAGCAGCCTTGCGGGACTAGCGGGGGGACTGTTTTTT
many	TRBD1	TRBJ1-5	TRBV19	CASSQLQGALGNQPQHF	TGTGCCAGTAGTCAACTCCAGGGGGCCCTCGGCAATCAGCCCCAGCATTTT
many	-	TRBJ2-1	TRBV5-1	CASSYLAVNEQFF	TGCGCCAGCAGCTACTTAGCGGTCAATGAGCAGTTCTTC
few	TRBD2	TRBJ2-5	TRBV2	CASSESSGRGWETQYF	TGTGCCAGCAGTGAGTCCAGCGGGAGGGGTTGGGAGACCCAGTACTTC
few	-	TRBJ1-5	TRBV24-1	CATSEAYNQPQHF	TGTGCCACCAGTGAGGCCTATAATCAGCCCCAGCATTTT
once	-	TRBJ1-2	TRBV11-1	CASSSDRNYGYTF	TGTGCCAGCAGCAGCGACAGAAACTATGGCTACACCTTC
many	TRBD2	TRBJ2-1	TRBV10-3	CAIRRLAGREQFF	TGTGCCATCCGCAGACTAGCGGGACGTGAGCAGTTCTTC
many	TRBD2	TRBJ2-1	TRBV30	CAWSASGIPSYNEQFF	TGTGCCTGGAGCGCTAGCGGGATACCCTCCTACAATGAGCAGTTCTTC
many	TRBD1	TRBJ1-5	TRBV25-1	CARGGQGMNQPQHF	TGTGCCAGAGGCGGACAGGGGATGAATCAGCCCCAGCATTTT
many	-	TRBJ1-5	TRBV20-1	CSASNAGNQPQHF	TGCAGTGCTAGTAATGCGGGAAATCAGCCCCAGCATTTT
few	TRBD1	TRBJ1-2	TRBV11-2	CASSLVPQGLGGYTF	TGTGCCAGCAGCTTAGTCCCACAGGGGTTAGGTGGCTACACCTTC
many	-	TRBJ2-7	TRBV12-3/TRBV12-4	CASSPRPSLSSYEQYF	TGTGCCAGCAGTCCCCGACCGTCCTTGAGCTCCTACGAGCAGTACTTC
many	-	TRBJ2-7	TRBV3-1	CASSQGAISSYEQYF	TGTGCCAGCAGCCAGGGAGCAATCAGCTCCTACGAGCAGTACTTC
-	-	TRBJ1-1	TRBV30	CAWSVPGRTEAFF	TGTGCCTGGAGTGTACCGGGGAGGACTGAAGCTTTCTTT
many	TRBD1	TRBJ2-7	TRBV3-1	CASSQGQGLYEQYF	TGTGCCAGCAGCCAGGGACAGGGTCTCTACGAGCAGTACTTC
-	TRBD1	TRBJ1-1	TRBV30	CAWDGTGDEAFF	TGTGCCTGGGACGGGACAGGGGATGAAGCTTTCTTT
-	-	TRBJ2-3	TRBV3-1	CASSLNGAGTDTQYF	TGCGCCAGCAGCCTCAACGGAGCGGGCACAGATACGCAGTATTTT
-	TRBD2	TRBJ2-7	TRBV7-9	CASSRLAWDYEQYF	TGTGCCAGCAGCCGACTAGCGTGGGACTATGAGCAGTACTTC
-	-	TRBJ2-7	TRBV10-2	CASSEWARGHYEQYF	TGCGCCAGCAGTGAGTGGGCTAGAGGTCACTACGAGCAGTACTTC
many	TRBD2	TRBJ2-5	TRBV7-7	CASSQAGASGTQYF	TGTGCTAGCAGCCAGGCGGGAGCCTCAGGGACCCAGTACTTC
-	TRBD1	TRBJ2-7	TRBV4-1	CASSQAFSDRSYEQYF	TGCGCCAGCAGCCAAGCGTTCTCGGACAGGAGCTACGAGCAGTACTTC
many	-	TRBJ1-1	TRBV6-1	CASSELGGTEAFF	TGTGCCAGCAGTGAACTGGGAGGCACTGAAGCTTTCTTT